This record covers a single TCR beta chain. The target antigen is unknown. The table came from immunoSEQ multiplex PCR; TCRdb's copy has only in-frame clones and leaves some out. The sample records some 180,000 clones, around 88% being singletons. This entry belongs to a study of Ad26.COV2.S vaccination and SARS-CoV-2 variants. Whole-study results and caveats: Reported post-vaccination CD8+ and CD4+ T cell responses to spike showed substantial breadth.

The CDR3 consists of 14 residues. Germline assignment: CDR1 MNHNS and CDR2 SASEGT. The V and J ends lost 5 bases and 4 bases, in that order; junction bases with no gene match: 6. The V call is TRBV6-1, the J call TRBJ2-7; 9 nucleotides line up with TRBD2. The sequence derives from a human donor who had recovered from COVID-19. Sequences were derived from peripheral blood, sampled after recovery from COVID-19. The chain's CDR3 is CASSFIAGEYEQYF. CDR3 DNA: TGTGCCAGCAGTTTCATAGCGGGAGAGTACGAGCAGTACTTC.